The rows below give T cell receptor beta chains drawn from one sample of a study of T cell responses to AZD1222 COVID-19 vaccine. The table came from immunoSEQ multiplex PCR; TCRdb's copy has only in-frame clones and leaves some out. The sample lists some 150,000 clones; 80% to 95% were seen once. The sample consisted of peripheral blood, taken 28 days after the second AZD1222 dose. All receptors derive from an adult who received the AZD1222 COVID-19 vaccine. Both conserved end residues are part of each CDR3. D genes are given only for firm matches. Clone size is shown for a subset of rows, as once, few, many or a class of expanded clone.

d_call,v_call,cdr3_length,j_call,clone_size,cdr3_aa,cdr3_nt
TRBD2,TRBV4-2,13,TRBJ2-2,-,CASRGREAGELFF,TGTGCCAGCCGCGGGAGGGAGGCCGGGGAGCTGTTTTTT
-,TRBV18,14,TRBJ2-7,-,CASSPGGISYEQYF,TGTGCCAGCTCACCAGGGGGCATTTCCTACGAGCAGTACTTC
-,TRBV7-6,14,TRBJ1-6,-,CASSLSAFNSPLHF,TGTGCCAGCAGCTTATCGGCTTTTAATTCACCCCTCCACTTT
-,TRBV30,15,TRBJ1-3,-,CAWSVSPSSGNTIYF,TGTGCCTGGAGTGTGAGTCCCAGCTCTGGAAACACCATATATTTT
-,TRBV27,14,TRBJ2-7,-,CASSLTDRDYEQYF,TGTGCCAGCAGTTTGACAGACCGAGACTACGAGCAGTACTTC
-,TRBV11-2,16,TRBJ1-1,-,CASSLGQVLMNTEAFF,TGTGCCAGCAGCTTAGGACAGGTCCTCATGAACACTGAAGCTTTCTTT
-,TRBV27,15,TRBJ2-2,once,CASSFDGKNTGELFF,TGTGCCAGCAGTTTTGACGGGAAGAACACCGGGGAGCTGTTTTTT
TRBD1,TRBV19,13,TRBJ1-1,-,CASSTDRGTEAFF,TGTGCCAGTAGCACCGACAGGGGCACTGAAGCTTTCTTT
-,TRBV24-1,12,TRBJ2-5,-,CATSDFSDYWYF,TGTGCCACCAGTGATTTCAGCGACTACTGGTACTTC
-,TRBV12-5,14,TRBJ1-1,-,CASGLDQIQAEAFF,TGTGCTAGTGGTTTGGACCAGATTCAGGCTGAAGCTTTCTTT
-,TRBV12-3/TRBV12-4,12,TRBJ1-1,-,CASSLTNTEAFF,TGTGCCAGCAGTCTTACTAACACTGAAGCTTTCTTT
-,TRBV6-5,14,TRBJ2-7,-,CASTPGTHSYEQYF,TGTGCCAGCACCCCCGGGACGCACTCCTACGAGCAGTACTTC
-,TRBV12-3/TRBV12-4,13,TRBJ2-7,once,CASSFSGGSEQYF,TGTGCCAGCAGTTTTTCTGGGGGATCCGAGCAGTACTTC
TRBD1,TRBV19,15,TRBJ1-1,-,CASRLPGQGDAEAFF,TGTGCCAGTCGATTACCAGGACAGGGGGACGCTGAAGCTTTCTTT
-,TRBV10-1,15,TRBJ2-3,once,CASKVRIPSTDTQYF,TGCGCCAGCAAGGTCCGGATTCCTAGCACAGATACGCAGTATTTT
TRBD1,TRBV28,19,TRBJ1-2,-,CASSLRIEGAFLENYGYTF,TGTGCCAGCAGTTTAAGGATCGAGGGGGCATTTTTAGAGAACTATGGCTACACCTTC
TRBD2,TRBV24-1,15,TRBJ2-1,-,CATSDNPAGAGEQFF,TGTGCCACCAGTGATAACCCAGCGGGGGCGGGTGAGCAGTTCTTC
-,TRBV12-3/TRBV12-4,12,TRBJ1-1,-,CASSQTVREAFF,TGTGCCAGCAGTCAGACTGTCCGTGAAGCTTTCTTT
TRBD2,TRBV19,17,TRBJ2-7,-,CASSPRTSGSIEYEQYF,TGTGCCAGTAGTCCCCGGACTAGCGGGAGTATAGAGTACGAGCAGTACTTC
-,TRBV27,16,TRBJ1-1,once,CASSLKGRGVNTEAFF,TGTGCCAGCAGTTTGAAAGGGCGGGGAGTGAACACTGAAGCTTTCTTT
TRBD2,TRBV27,15,TRBJ2-5,-,CASSFGTSGRETQYF,TGTGCCAGCAGTTTCGGGACTAGCGGGAGAGAGACCCAGTACTTC
-,TRBV5-6,15,TRBJ1-5,once,CASSLGLTSNQPQHF,TGTGCCAGCAGCCTGGGACTCACTAGCAATCAGCCCCAGCATTTT
TRBD2,TRBV7-9,15,TRBJ2-5,-,CASSFSGTSEETQYF,TGTGCCAGCAGCTTTTCCGGGACTAGCGAAGAGACCCAGTACTTC
TRBD1,TRBV27,14,TRBJ2-5,once,CASSLDRGSETQYF,TGTGCCAGCAGCCTCGACAGGGGTTCAGAGACCCAGTACTTC
TRBD1,TRBV5-1,19,TRBJ2-2,-,CASSQHSRLTGGSTGELFF,TGCGCCAGCAGCCAACACTCAAGATTGACAGGGGGCTCTACCGGGGAGCTGTTTTTT
-,TRBV6-5,15,TRBJ2-3,-,CASSYSDGHTDTQYF,TGTGCCAGCAGTTACTCGGATGGACACACAGATACGCAGTATTTT
TRBD2,TRBV5-1,15,TRBJ2-7,-,CASTPGSGRAHEQYF,TGCGCCAGCACCCCGGGGAGCGGGAGGGCCCACGAGCAGTACTTC
-,TRBV23-1,14,TRBJ1-2,-,CASSHLRQPGCYTF,TGCGCCAGCAGTCATTTGAGACAGCCAGGATGCTACACCTTC
-,TRBV29-1,13,TRBJ1-3,-,CSGAESSGNTIYF,TGCAGCGGTGCGGAGAGCTCTGGAAACACCATATATTTT
-,TRBV6-6,13,TRBJ2-2,-,CASSPTGPGELFF,TGTGCCAGCAGCCCTACGGGCCCCGGGGAGCTGTTTTTT
-,TRBV6-6,15,TRBJ2-7,once,CASTPRTSSVIEQYF,TGTGCCAGCACCCCCCGGACTTCTTCGGTCATCGAGCAGTACTTC
-,TRBV12-3/TRBV12-4,12,TRBJ1-2,-,CASSPAAAGYTF,TGTGCCAGCAGTCCGGCAGCGGCGGGCTACACCTTC